Described below is a single T cell receptor (beta chain) sequence and its context. Its antigen is still unknown. These data are taken from a study of molecular identifiers for immune sequencing clone quantification. Study-level points and caveats: Sharing of a barcode by identical TCR molecules could cause highly expanded clone sizes to be underestimated.

CDR1 and CDR2 (germline): LNHDA, SQIVND (reference sequence). The V end lost 1 base, the J end lost 5 bases, and 8 bases lay between the germline ends. The CDR3 extends over 13 amino acids. A CD8+CD4-CCR7+CD45RA+ gate was used to sort naive CD8 T cells. Library preparation followed earlier protocols using designated TCR primers. Using its own MiXCR run on the PCR reads, TCRdb lists one record per CDR3 protein. The sample includes over 550,000 distinct CDR3 sequences, approximately 24% of them seen just once. V gene TRBV19 combines with J gene TRBJ2-5; no reliable D call. The receptor's source is a human donor in good health. Some libraries in this study had Jurkat cell RNA spiked in. Sample: naive CD8+ T cells from blood, with Jurkat cell RNA spiked in. Subset in this sample: FACS-sorted CD8+CD4-CCR7+CD45RA+ naive T cells. The chain's CDR3 is CASSIGFFETQYF. The DNA for the CDR3 is TGTGCCAGTAGTATAGGGTTTTTTGAGACCCAGTACTTC.